These 6 T cell receptor beta chains were sequenced from one sample in a study of blood T cell repertoires in COVID-19 (dated by TCRdb to about 2020). The protocol used for the library was the immunoSEQ multiplex PCR assay. TCRdb took over this immuneACCESS table, retaining in-frame rearrangements with V and J assigned. Such tables are incomplete; in checked studies, under half of the missing clones stem from an unresolved V gene, and the remainder is unexplained. The sample includes 130,000 or so clones, with around 85% observed a single time. In total, the top ten clones hold approximately 3% of the sample. The source material was peripheral blood. All receptors derive from a woman of 80 years or more with acute or convalescent COVID-19.

This clone turned up a few times. The chain recombines TRBV13 with TRBJ2-5; 7 bases are shared with TRBD1. After removal of 6 bases from V and 2 bases from J, the junction contained 6 bases not matched to a gene. Germline V gene data show CDR1 as PRHDT and CDR2 as FYEKMQ (reference sequence). The CDR3 is 14 amino acids. The DNA of the CDR3 is TGTGCCAGCAGGGAAACAGGGGTACAAGAGACCCAGTACTTC. This sequence encodes CASRETGVQETQYF.

The CDR3 reads CASRKSAGAGTDTQYF. Written as DNA, the CDR3 is TGTGCCAGCAGAAAATCGGCGGGGGCGGGCACAGATACGCAGTATTTT. The V call is TRBV16, the J call TRBJ2-3, with D possibly matching TRBD2 (7 bases). The V gene's germline CDR1 is KGHSY and CDR2 FQNENV. Trimming left V 6 bases short and J 1 base short, with 17 bases between. This CDR3 spans 16 amino acids.

V usage is TRBV9 and J usage is TRBJ1-1; maybe TRBD1 (6 bases). The CDR3 spans 16 residues. V was clipped by 0 bases and J by 2 bases, with 14 bases between them. Per germline, CDR1 SGDLS and CDR2 YYNGEE. CDR3 in DNA: TGTGCCAGCAGCGTAGGGCCAGGGGCGGTCAACACTGAAGCTTTCTTT. Its protein product is CASSVGPGAVNTEAFF.

This clone has a single count. V is TRBV2 and J is TRBJ2-1, with a tentative D call TRBD1 (6 bases). The CDR3 runs 15 residues. CDR1 and CDR2 (germline): SNHLY, FYNNEI. Trimming took 5 bases from V and 1 from J, leaving 12 bases between them. DNA of the CDR3: TGTGCCAGCAGTACTCAGGGGTCGTCCTACAATGAGCAGTTCTTC. It encodes CASSTQGSSYNEQFF.

The chain has TRBV7-9 and TRBJ2-3; 8 nucleotides line up with TRBD1. CDR1 is SEHNR, CDR2 FQNEAQ, per germline (reference sequence). The CDR3 is 15 amino acids. Unmatched junction bases numbered 5, after V lost 4 bases and J lost 2 bases. CDR3 bases: TGTGCCAGCAGCTCCGGGACAGGATCCACAGATACGCAGTATTTT. Encoded protein: CASSSGTGSTDTQYF.

V is TRBV11-2 and J is TRBJ1-5, with D tentatively TRBD1 (5 bases). This CDR3 has 16 amino acids. Between the trimmed V and J ends, which lost 3 bases and 1 base, there was a span of 13 bases. In germline, CDR1 is SGHAT, CDR2 FQNNGV. The CDR3 sequence: CASSFLRGGSNQPQHF. DNA of the CDR3: TGTGCCAGCAGCTTCCTTAGGGGAGGGAGCAATCAGCCCCAGCATTTT.